This T cell receptor (beta chain) was captured by sequencing in a study of blood T cells in healthy people across ages. Whole-study results and caveats: A roughly linear age-dependent decrease characterized TCR beta diversity per million T cells.

The CDR3 runs 15 residues. Germline V CDR1 and CDR2: SGHTA, FQGNSA. A word on this clonotype: Its target is unknown. Since a much larger clone is just one base distant, this may be a read error.

A second PCR of 7 to 11 cycles used a sample-barcoded 5' primer and a J-beta primer mix. A single record per CDR3 protein comes from TCRdb applying MiXCR to the 5' RACE reads. Here the sample spans 630,000 or so distinct CDR3 sequences, approximately 30% being singletons. The source of this sequence is a woman older than 75 in good health. V is TRBV7-2 and J is TRBJ1-1, with 7 bases fitting TRBD1. Input material: blood. This CDR3 is CASGLGSRGSTEAFF. The CDR3 DNA reads as TGTGCCAGCGGCTTAGGTTCCAGGGGGAGTACTGAAGCTTTCTTT.